This T cell receptor (beta chain) was found in a study of blood T cell repertoires in COVID-19. Study-wide background: Samples came from the United States, Italy and Spain, spanning acute and convalescent COVID-19.

The length of the CDR3 is 12 amino acids, counting both ends. The germline V gene has CDR1 LGHDT and CDR2 YNNKEL (reference sequence). About this clone: The missing conserved phenylalanine or tryptophan at the end of this CDR3 makes a read error likely. The DNA is left out, because the CDR3 cannot be placed on it with certainty; the CDR3 is given as TCRdb lists it.

The assay was immunoSEQ multiplex PCR, and TCRdb's table has in-frame clones only and misses some. This table has about 87,000 clones, roughly 76% appearing once. V usage is TRBV3-1 (or the pseudogene TRBV3-2) and J usage is TRBJ2-7; the table's D call, TRBD2, has no DNA check behind it. Sequencing was done on a sample of peripheral blood. This receptor was obtained from a woman older than 75 with active or convalescent COVID-19. CDR3 loop: CASSQRTREFAI.